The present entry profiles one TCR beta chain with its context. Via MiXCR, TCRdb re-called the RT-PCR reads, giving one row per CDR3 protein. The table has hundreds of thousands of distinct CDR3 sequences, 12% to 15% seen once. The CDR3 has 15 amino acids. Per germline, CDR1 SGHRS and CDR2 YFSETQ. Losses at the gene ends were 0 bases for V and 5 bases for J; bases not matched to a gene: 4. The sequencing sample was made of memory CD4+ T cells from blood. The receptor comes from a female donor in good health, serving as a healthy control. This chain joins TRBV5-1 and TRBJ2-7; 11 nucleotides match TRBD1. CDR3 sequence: CASSLGGQGADEQYF. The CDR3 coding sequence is TGCGCCAGCAGCTTGGGAGGACAGGGGGCTGACGAGCAGTACTTC.